This note documents a single TCR beta chain sequence. The sample holds many counts of this clonotype. The specificity of this receptor is unknown. No much larger clone is present one base from it, and per-base qualities are unavailable. The CDR1 and CDR2 encoded by the germline V gene are SGHRS and YFSETQ. The CDR3 sequence holds 13 residues, the cysteine and phenylalanine included. The read is trimmed to its CDR3 DNA, 39 bases read in frame from base 1. From V the trimming removes 5 bases and from J it removes 1 base, while the gene matches leave 2 bases of the junction unaccounted for. This entry is derived from a study of breast tumors, draining lymph nodes, adjacent tissues (dated by TCRdb to between 2015 and 2016). Regarding the study in general: TCR beta repertoires were compared across tumor, adjacent nontumor tissue and axillary lymph nodes obtained from breast cancer patients. In human breast cancer, the study set out to assess how tumor, surrounding tissue and draining lymph node repertoires relate to one another and whether T cells might be exchanged between them.

Sequencing instrument: Illumina HiSeq 2000. TCR beta chain libraries were generated by multiplex PCR amplification. High-throughput sequencing was used to analyze the amplified TCR beta chain products. TCRdb reworked the public reads: Q25 trimming with fastp, MiXCR clone assembly, productive beta chains retained. Each CDR3 protein appears once, grouped with its most common genes and DNA. Present in this sample are some 130,000 distinct CDR3 sequences, 21% of which were seen just once. Around 2.2% of the sample is taken by the ten largest. Lymph node samples came from the axillary draining lymph nodes of breast cancer patients. Broad study findings and their caveats: The study presented the conclusion that tumor T cells originate in lymph nodes as consistent with a hypothesis, not as something directly demonstrated. The similarity between tumor and nontumor tissue repertoires was significantly greater in luminal-like breast cancer than in basal-like breast cancer. Tumor T-cell repertoires showed less diversity than lymph node repertoires and more diversity than nontumor tissue repertoires, and tumor T-cell repertoires showed preferential V and J gene usage. A scenario in which most tumor T cells derive from the lymph node and then expand within tumor tissue was judged to be consistent with the data.

The chain was built from TRBV5-1 and TRBJ2-5; the central 7 bases match TRBD1. This clonotype originated in a female donor with breast cancer. Some clones in this sample may be carry-over from other donors' samples. Sequencing used axillary lymph node tissue. The nucleotide sequence reads TGCGCCAGCAGACAGGGGATCCAAGAGACCCAGTACTTC. Its protein is CASRQGIQETQYF.